The entry below gives a single T cell receptor (beta chain) sequence along with its context. Its antigen is still unknown. The data stem from a study of T cell responses to AZD1222 COVID-19 vaccine. Study-level findings and limits: Repertoires were sampled only after the peak T cell response.

Second-dose intervals of approximately 4 or approximately 12 weeks were pooled. Assay used: immunoSEQ multiplex PCR; TCRdb lists only in-frame clones, some missing. The data hold some 120,000 clones, with around 87% observed a single time. Sequencing was performed on peripheral blood, taken 28 days after the second AZD1222 dose. The TCR was taken from an adult who received the AZD1222 COVID-19 vaccine.

The CDR3 reads CASSQAQSLTFF. For the CDR3, the DNA is TGTGCCAGCAGCCAAGCTCAGAGTTTGACTTTCTTT. This chain joins TRBV3-1 (or the pseudogene TRBV3-2) and TRBJ1-1, with D uncertain. Germline values: CDR1 LGHDT, CDR2 YNNKEL (reference sequence). This CDR3 region has 12 residues. Trimming stripped 1 base from V and 12 bases from J, with 12 bases between.